This TCR beta chain is drawn from a study of T cell responses to AZD1222 COVID-19 vaccine. General study points: A rise in Spike-specific TCR breadth and depth followed two AZD1222 doses.

Assay used: immunoSEQ multiplex PCR; TCRdb lists only in-frame clones, some missing. In the table there are over 110,000 clones, 75% to 90% of which are singletons. With V trimmed by 4 bases and J by 1 base, 3 bases remained unmatched. Germline V lookup: CDR1 MNHEY, CDR2 SVGAGI. The CDR3 has 15 residues. Comment on this clone: The antigen is not known.

This specimen consisted of peripheral blood, obtained on day 0 of AZD1222 vaccination. This receptor was identified in an adult in good health. The chain links TRBV6-5 to TRBJ2-3; TRBD2 aligns across 9 bases. For the CDR3, the DNA is TGTGCCAGCAGTTGGGGACTAGCTGGCACAGATACGCAGTATTTT. This codes for CASSWGLAGTDTQYF.